This T cell receptor beta chain was sequenced for a study of blood T cell repertoires in COVID-19. V shed 6 bases, J shed 3 bases, and the junction held 6 bases outside the gene matches. Germline values: CDR1 MNHEY, CDR2 SVGAGI. The CDR3 has 14 residues. In the authors' workflow: Nucleated cell number was recorded as an estimate derived from reference gene primer amplification. This table comes from immunoSEQ multiplex PCR, and its TCRdb copy is limited to in-frame clones, with some not included. Clonal size and the V and J genes are those of that table, whereas D and trimming came from the DNA. The table includes 150,000 or so clones, about 85% detected once. The table lists this clone with a count of one.

The origin of this receptor is a woman aged 40 to 55 who had been exposed to COVID-19. The chain recombines TRBV6-5 with TRBJ1-1; 8 bases are a match to TRBD1. The sequenced sample consisted of PBMCs or T cells enriched from blood (not recorded which). CDR3 amino acids: CASRQGDHHTEAFF. The CDR3 nucleotides read TGTGCCAGCAGACAGGGGGATCATCACACTGAAGCTTTCTTT.